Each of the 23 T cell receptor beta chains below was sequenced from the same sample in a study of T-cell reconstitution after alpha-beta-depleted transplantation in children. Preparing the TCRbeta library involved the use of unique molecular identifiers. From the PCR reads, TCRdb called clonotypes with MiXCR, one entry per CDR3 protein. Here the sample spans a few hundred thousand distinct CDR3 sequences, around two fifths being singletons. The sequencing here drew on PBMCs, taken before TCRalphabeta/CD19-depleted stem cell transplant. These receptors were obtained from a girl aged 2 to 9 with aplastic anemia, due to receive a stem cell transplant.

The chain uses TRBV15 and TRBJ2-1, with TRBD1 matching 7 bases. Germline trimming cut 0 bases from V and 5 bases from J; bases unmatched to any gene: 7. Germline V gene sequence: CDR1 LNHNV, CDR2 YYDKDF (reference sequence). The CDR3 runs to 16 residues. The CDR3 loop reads CATSRDPGTADNEQFF. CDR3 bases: TGTGCCACCAGCAGAGACCCCGGGACAGCCGACAATGAGCAGTTCTTC.

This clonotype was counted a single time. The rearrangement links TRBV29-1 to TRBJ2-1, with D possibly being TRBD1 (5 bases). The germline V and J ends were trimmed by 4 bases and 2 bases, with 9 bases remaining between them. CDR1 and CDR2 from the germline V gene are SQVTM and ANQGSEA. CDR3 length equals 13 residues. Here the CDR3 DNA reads TGCAGCGTTGCGGCAGGGACCTACAATGAGCAGTTCTTC. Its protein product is CSVAAGTYNEQFF.

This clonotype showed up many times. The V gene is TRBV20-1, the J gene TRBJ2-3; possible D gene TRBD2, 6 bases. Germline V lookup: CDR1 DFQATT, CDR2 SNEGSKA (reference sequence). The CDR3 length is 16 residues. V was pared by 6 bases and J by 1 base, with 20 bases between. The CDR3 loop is CSAEPGAERGTDTQYF. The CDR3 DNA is TGCAGTGCCGAGCCGGGAGCGGAGAGGGGCACAGATACGCAGTATTTT.

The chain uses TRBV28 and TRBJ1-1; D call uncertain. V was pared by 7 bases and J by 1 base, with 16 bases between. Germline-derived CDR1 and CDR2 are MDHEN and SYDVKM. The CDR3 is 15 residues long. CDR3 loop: CASITSRHRNTEAFF. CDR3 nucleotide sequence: TGTGCCAGCATCACCTCCCGTCATCGGAACACTGAAGCTTTCTTT.

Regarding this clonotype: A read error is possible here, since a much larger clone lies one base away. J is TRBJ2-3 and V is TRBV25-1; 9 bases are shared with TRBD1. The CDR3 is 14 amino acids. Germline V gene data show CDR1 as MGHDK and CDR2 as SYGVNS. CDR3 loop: CASSGQGVTDTHYF. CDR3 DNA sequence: TGTGCCAGCAGTGGACAGGGGGTCACAGATACGCATTATTTT.

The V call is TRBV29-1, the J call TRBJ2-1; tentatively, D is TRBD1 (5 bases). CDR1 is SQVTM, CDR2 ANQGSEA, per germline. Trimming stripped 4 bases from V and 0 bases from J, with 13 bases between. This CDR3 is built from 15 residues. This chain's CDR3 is CSVVYRSSSYNEQFF. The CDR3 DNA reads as TGCAGCGTTGTATACAGGTCCAGCTCCTACAATGAGCAGTTCTTC.

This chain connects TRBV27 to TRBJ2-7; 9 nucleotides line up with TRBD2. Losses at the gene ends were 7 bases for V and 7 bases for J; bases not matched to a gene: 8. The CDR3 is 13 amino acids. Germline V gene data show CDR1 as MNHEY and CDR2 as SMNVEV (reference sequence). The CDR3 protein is CASTLAGTGEQYF. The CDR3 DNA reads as TGTGCCAGCACGCTAGCGGGGACTGGAGAGCAGTACTTC.

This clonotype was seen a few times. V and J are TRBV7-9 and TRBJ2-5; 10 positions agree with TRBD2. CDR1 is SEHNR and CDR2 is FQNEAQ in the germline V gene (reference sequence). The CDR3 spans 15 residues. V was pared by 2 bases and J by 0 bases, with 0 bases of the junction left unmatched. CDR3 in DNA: TGTGCCAGCAGCTTACTAGCGGGGGACCAAGAGACCCAGTACTTC. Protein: CASSLLAGDQETQYF.

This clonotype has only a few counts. DNA for the CDR3: TGCAGCGCCGTGTTCGGGGGCCATGGAGATACGCAGTATTTT. Amino acids: CSAVFGGHGDTQYF. The chain links TRBV29-1 to TRBJ2-3; D tentatively fits TRBD1 or TRBD2 (6 bases each). Trimming stripped 7 bases from V and 5 bases from J, with 19 bases between. The CDR3 runs 14 residues. CDR1 SQVTM and CDR2 ANQGSEA come from the germline V gene.

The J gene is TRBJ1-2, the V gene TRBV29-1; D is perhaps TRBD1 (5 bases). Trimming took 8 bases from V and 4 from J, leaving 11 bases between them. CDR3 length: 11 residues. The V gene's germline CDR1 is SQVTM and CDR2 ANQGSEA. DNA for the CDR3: TGCAGCACTGGGACGGCCTATGGCTACACCTTC. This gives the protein CSTGTAYGYTF.

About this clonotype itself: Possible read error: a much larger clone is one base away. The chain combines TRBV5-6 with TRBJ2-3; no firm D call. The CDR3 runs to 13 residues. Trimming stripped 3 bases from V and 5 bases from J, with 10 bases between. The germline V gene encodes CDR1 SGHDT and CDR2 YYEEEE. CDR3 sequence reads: CASSYHRGDTQYF. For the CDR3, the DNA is TGTGCCAGCAGCTACCACAGAGGAGATACGCAGTATTTT. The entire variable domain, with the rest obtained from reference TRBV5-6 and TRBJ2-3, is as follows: DAGVTQSPTHLIKTRGQQVTLRCSPKSGHDTVSWYQQALGQGPQFIFQYYEEEERQRGNFPDRFSGHQFPNYSSELNVNALLLGDSALYLCASSYHRGDTQYFGPGTRLTVL.

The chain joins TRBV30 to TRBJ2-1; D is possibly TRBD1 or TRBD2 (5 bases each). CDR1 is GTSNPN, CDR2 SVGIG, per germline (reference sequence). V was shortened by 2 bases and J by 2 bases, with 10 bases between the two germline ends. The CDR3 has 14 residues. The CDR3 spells CAWSRGVPYNEQFF. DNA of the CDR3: TGTGCCTGGAGTCGAGGGGTCCCCTACAATGAGCAGTTCTTC.

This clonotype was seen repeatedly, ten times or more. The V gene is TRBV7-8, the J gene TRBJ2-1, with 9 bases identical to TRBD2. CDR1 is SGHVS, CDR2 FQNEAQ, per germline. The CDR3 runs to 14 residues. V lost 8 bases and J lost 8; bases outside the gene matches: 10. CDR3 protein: CASVLAGGPYEQFF. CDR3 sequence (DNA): TGTGCCAGCGTTCTGGCGGGAGGGCCTTATGAGCAGTTCTTC.

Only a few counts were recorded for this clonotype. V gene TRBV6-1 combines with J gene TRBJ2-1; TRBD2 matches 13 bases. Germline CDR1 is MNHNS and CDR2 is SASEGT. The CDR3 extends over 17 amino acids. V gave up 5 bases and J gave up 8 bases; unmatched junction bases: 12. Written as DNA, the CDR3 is TGTGCCAGCAGTCCCACCAAAACTAGCGGGAGGGCACATGAGCAGTTCTTC. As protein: CASSPTKTSGRAHEQFF.

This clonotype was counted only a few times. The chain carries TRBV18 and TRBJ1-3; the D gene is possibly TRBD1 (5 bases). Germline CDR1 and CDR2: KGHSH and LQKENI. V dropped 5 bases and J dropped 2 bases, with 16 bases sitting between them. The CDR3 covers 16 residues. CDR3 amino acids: CASSTHARATGNTIYF. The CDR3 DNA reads TGTGCCAGCTCAACTCACGCCAGGGCGACTGGAAACACCATATATTTT. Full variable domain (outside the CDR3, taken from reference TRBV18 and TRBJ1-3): NAGVMQNPRHLVRRRGQEARLRCSPMKGHSHVYWYRQLPEEGLKFMVYLQKENIIDESGMPKERFSAEFPKEGPSILRIQQVVRGDSAAYFCASSTHARATGNTIYFGEGSWLTVV.

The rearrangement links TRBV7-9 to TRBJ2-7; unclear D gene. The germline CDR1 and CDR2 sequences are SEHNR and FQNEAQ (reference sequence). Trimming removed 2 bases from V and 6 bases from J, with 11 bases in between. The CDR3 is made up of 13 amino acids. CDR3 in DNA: TGTGCCAGCAGCTTAACCGATTGGGGCGAGCAGTACTTC. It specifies CASSLTDWGEQYF.

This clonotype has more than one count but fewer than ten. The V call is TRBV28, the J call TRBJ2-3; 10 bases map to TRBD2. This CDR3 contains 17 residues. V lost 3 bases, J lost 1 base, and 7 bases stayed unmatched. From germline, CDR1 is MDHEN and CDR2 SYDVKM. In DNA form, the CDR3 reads TGTGCCAGCAGTTTCGCCTCTAGCGGGAGTGGCACAGATACGCAGTATTTT. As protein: CASSFASSGSGTDTQYF.

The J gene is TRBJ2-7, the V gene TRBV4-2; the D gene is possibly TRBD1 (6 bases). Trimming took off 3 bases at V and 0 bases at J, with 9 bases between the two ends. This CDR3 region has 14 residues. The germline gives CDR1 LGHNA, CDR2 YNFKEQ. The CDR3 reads CASSHGQISYEQYF. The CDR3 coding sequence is TGTGCCAGCAGCCACGGACAGATCTCCTACGAGCAGTACTTC.

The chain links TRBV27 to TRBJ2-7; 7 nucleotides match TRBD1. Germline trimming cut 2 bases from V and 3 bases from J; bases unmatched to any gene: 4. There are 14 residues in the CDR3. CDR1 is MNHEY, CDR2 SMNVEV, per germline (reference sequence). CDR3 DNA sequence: TGTGCCAGCAGTTTACTCGGGACAGACTACGAGCAGTACTTC. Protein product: CASSLLGTDYEQYF.

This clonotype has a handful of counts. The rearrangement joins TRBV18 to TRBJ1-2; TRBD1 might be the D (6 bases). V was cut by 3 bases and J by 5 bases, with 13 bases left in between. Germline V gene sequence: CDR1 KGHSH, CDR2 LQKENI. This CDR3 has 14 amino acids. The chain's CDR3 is CASSPEGGSYGYTF. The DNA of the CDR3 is TGTGCCAGCTCACCGGAAGGGGGATCTTATGGCTACACCTTC.

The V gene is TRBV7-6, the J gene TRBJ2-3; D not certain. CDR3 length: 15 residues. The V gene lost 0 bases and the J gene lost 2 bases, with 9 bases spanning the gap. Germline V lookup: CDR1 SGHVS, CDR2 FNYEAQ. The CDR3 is CASSLAPLSTDTQYF. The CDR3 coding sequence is TGTGCCAGCAGCTTAGCTCCCCTTTCCACAGATACGCAGTATTTT.

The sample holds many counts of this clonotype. The CDR3 nucleotides are TGCGCCAGCAGCTTGATGGGTAGCGGGACCAGCACAGATACGCAGTATTTT. It yields the protein CASSLMGSGTSTDTQYF. The J gene is TRBJ2-3, the V gene TRBV5-1; 8 bases are shared with TRBD2. V was clipped by 1 base and J by 0 bases; unmatched bases: 7. Germline V CDR1 and CDR2: SGHRS, YFSETQ. CDR3 length: 17 amino acids. The full variable domain, its missing parts supplied by reference TRBV5-1 and TRBJ2-3, is KAGVTQTPRYLIKTRGQQVTLSCSPISGHRSVSWYQQTPGQGLQFLFEYFSETQRNKGNFPGRFSGRQFSNSRSEMNVSTLELGDSALYLCASSLMGSGTSTDTQYFGPGTRLTVL.

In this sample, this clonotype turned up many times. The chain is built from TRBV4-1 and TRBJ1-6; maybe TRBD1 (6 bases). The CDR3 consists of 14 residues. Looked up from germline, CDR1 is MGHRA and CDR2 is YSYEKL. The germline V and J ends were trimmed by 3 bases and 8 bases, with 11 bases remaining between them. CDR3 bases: TGCGCCAGCAGCCACAGCCCAGGGGATTCACCCCTCCACTTT. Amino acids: CASSHSPGDSPLHF.